A single sample gave rise to the 30 T cell receptor beta chains below, sequenced in a study of cytomegalovirus exposure and HLA in healthy donors. The PCR had 60 Vbeta and 13 Jbeta primers. Assay: immunoSEQ multiplex PCR; the TCRdb copy retains only in-frame clones and omits some. The data contain roughly 120,000 clones, 80% of them singletons. The sample taken for sequencing was PBMCs. Source of these receptors: a man aged 25 to 45 in good health and CMV-seronegative.

Concerning this clone: Different DNA sequences within this sample yield the same CDR3. Here the CDR3 reads CASSEAYEQYF. Here the CDR3 DNA reads TGCGCCAGCAGTGAGGCCTACGAGCAGTACTTC. The chain carries TRBV5-1 and TRBJ2-7; no reliable D call. The CDR3 runs to 11 residues. V lost 5 bases to trimming and J lost 2 bases, with 5 bases between them. CDR1 and CDR2 (germline): SGHRS, YFSETQ. Full variable domain (rest looked up from reference TRBV5-1 and TRBJ2-7): KAGVTQTPRYLIKTRGQQVTLSCSPISGHRSVSWYQQTPGQGLQFLFEYFSETQRNKGNFPGRFSGRQFSNSRSEMNVSTLELGDSALYLCASSEAYEQYFGPGTRLTVT.

The rearrangement uses TRBV7-8 and TRBJ2-1, with a weak D call TRBD1 (5 bases). Germline V CDR1 and CDR2: SGHVS, FQNEAQ. There are 13 residues in the CDR3. Trimming cost V 4 bases and J 14 bases, with 18 bases left between them. The CDR3 sequence: CASSSRTRGREFF. The CDR3 nucleotides read TGTGCCAGCAGCTCTCGAACAAGAGGCAGGGAGTTCTTC.

J is TRBJ2-1 and V is TRBV4-3; TRBD2 matches at 7 bases. The trim removed 1 base at V and 7 bases at J, leaving 4 bases unmatched. Germline V lookup: CDR1 LGHNA, CDR2 YSLEER. The CDR3 has 14 amino acids. In nucleotides, the CDR3 is TGCGCCAGCAGCCAAGGAGGGAGGGCAAATGAGCAGTTCTTC. Its protein is CASSQGGRANEQFF.

CDR3 region: CAWSVGTAMSNQPQHF. Written as DNA, the CDR3 is TGTGCCTGGAGTGTAGGGACAGCCATGAGCAATCAGCCCCAGCATTTT. V gene TRBV30 combines with J gene TRBJ1-5; 7 bases are a match to TRBD1. CDR1 is GTSNPN, CDR2 SVGIG, per germline (reference sequence). The V and J ends lost 0 bases and 1 base, in that order; junction bases with no gene match: 6. CDR3 size: 16 residues. The full variable domain, rest sourced from reference TRBV30 and TRBJ1-5, is SQTIHQWPATLVQPVGSPLSLECTVEGTSNPNLYWYRQAAGRGLQLLFYSVGIGQISSEVPQNLSASRPQDRQFILSSKKLLLSDSGFYLCAWSVGTAMSNQPQHFGDGTRLSIL.

Only a few counts were recorded for this clone. This chain links TRBV4-1 with TRBJ1-4, with TRBD1 matching 11 bases. The CDR3 is 15 residues long. J gave up 7 bases and V 2 bases, and 3 bases lay outside the gene matches. Germline lookup yields CDR1 MGHRA and CDR2 YSYEKL. As DNA, the CDR3 is TGCGCCAGCAGCCAACTCGGGACAGGGGGTGAAAAACTGTTTTTT. It codes for CASSQLGTGGEKLFF.

This clone was observed once. The chain links TRBV18 to TRBJ2-3, with D unresolved. Between the trimmed V and J ends, which lost 1 base and 3 bases, there was a span of 11 bases. CDR1 and CDR2 from the germline V gene are KGHSH and LQKENI. CDR3 length: 15 residues. CDR3 region: CASSPLYLPTDTQYF. As DNA, the CDR3 is TGTGCCAGCTCACCACTCTATCTTCCTACAGATACGCAGTATTTT.

As to this clone: An end of the junction differs from the germline gene, which may be a read error. The gene calls are TRBV4-3 and TRBJ1-2, with 8 positions matching TRBD1. The germline gives CDR1 LGHNA, CDR2 YSLEER. The CDR3 has 17 residues. CDR3 DNA sequence: TGCGCCAGCAGCCAAGGGGGGCGTCGGACAGGGAGTCGAGGCTACCCCTTC. It encodes CASSQGGRRTGSRGYPF.

The CDR3 sequence: CASSARDRVYGYTF. As DNA, the CDR3 is TGCGCCAGCAGCGCCCGGGACAGGGTTTATGGCTACACCTTC. The chain is built from TRBV5-1 and TRBJ1-2; 9 bases fit TRBD1. V was pared by 4 bases and J by 5 bases, with 6 bases of the junction left unmatched. The V gene's germline CDR1 is SGHRS and CDR2 YFSETQ. CDR3 length: 14 amino acids.

The rearrangement uses TRBV6-5 and TRBJ2-7; maybe TRBD2 (6 bases). Germline CDR1 and CDR2: MNHEY and SVGAGI. This CDR3 is built from 14 residues. V was cut by 6 bases and J by 2 bases, with 14 bases left in between. CDR3 protein: CASRGGAGTYEQYF. CDR3 in DNA: TGTGCCAGCAGGGGCGGGGCTGGGACCTACGAGCAGTACTTC.

This clone was detected only a few times. The chain recombines TRBV5-1 with TRBJ2-7; D remains ambiguous. With 0 bases removed from V and 6 bases from J, the gap between germline ends came to 13 bases. CDR1 is SGHRS and CDR2 is YFSETQ in the germline V gene. The CDR3 has 14 residues. The DNA of the CDR3 is TGCGCCAGCAGCTTGGGATCTGGTGGGCGCGAGCAGTACTTC. Amino acid sequence: CASSLGSGGREQYF.

This sequence joins TRBV18 and TRBJ1-3; possible D gene TRBD1, 6 bases. Per the germline V gene, CDR1 is KGHSH and CDR2 is LQKENI. The CDR3 runs 20 residues. Between the trimmed V and J ends, which lost 4 bases and 2 bases, there was a span of 27 bases. The CDR3 loop is CASSQRPTGFRSSAGNTIYF. DNA of the CDR3: TGTGCCAGCTCACAACGACCGACAGGTTTTAGGAGTTCTGCTGGAAACACCATATATTTT.

The chain links TRBV6-6 to TRBJ1-3; D gene unclear. Germline V gene sequence: CDR1 MNHNY, CDR2 SVGAGI (reference sequence). Trimming shortened V by 2 bases and J by 8 bases, and 13 bases separated the two germline ends. The CDR3 spans 14 residues. The CDR3 sequence is CASSYVEGLDTIYF. CDR3 nucleotide sequence: TGTGCCAGCAGTTACGTTGAGGGATTAGACACCATATATTTT.

The V call is TRBV6-1, the J call TRBJ2-1, with TRBD2 as a possible D gene (5 bases). The CDR3 totals 14 residues. Germline V gene data show CDR1 as MNHNS and CDR2 as SASEGT. V was trimmed by 6 bases and J by 4 bases, leaving 13 bases between them. CDR3 protein: CASRRSGLYNEQFF. In DNA, the CDR3 is TGTGCCAGCAGAAGGAGCGGTCTTTACAATGAGCAGTTCTTC.

The chain combines TRBV11-3 with TRBJ2-1, with D tentatively TRBD2 (5 bases). Trimming took 0 bases from V and 1 from J, leaving 7 bases between them. Germline V lookup: CDR1 SGHNT, CDR2 YENEEA. This CDR3 comprises 15 residues. CDR3 protein: CASSLEGSSYNEQFF. For the CDR3, the DNA is TGTGCCAGCAGCTTAGAGGGGAGTTCCTACAATGAGCAGTTCTTC.

In its sample, this clone was seen a few times. The genes are TRBV7-2 and TRBJ2-1, with 13 bases lining up with TRBD2. CDR1 is SGHTA, CDR2 FQGNSA, per germline. The CDR3 is made up of 16 amino acids. The ends lost 5 bases at V and 7 bases at J; junction bases unmatched: 8. The CDR3 DNA sequence: TGTGCCAGCAGCACCCGGACTAGCGGGAGTTTTAATGAGCAGTTCTTC. It is translated as CASSTRTSGSFNEQFF.

The chain links TRBV11-3 to TRBJ2-5; TRBD2 matches 9 bases. The germline gives CDR1 SGHNT, CDR2 YENEEA. Unmatched junction bases numbered 12, after V lost 5 bases and J lost 5 bases. The CDR3 loop spans 16 amino acids. CDR3 sequence reads: CASSQRVGGRAETQYF. The DNA of the CDR3 is TGTGCCAGCAGCCAAAGAGTGGGCGGGAGGGCTGAGACCCAGTACTTC.

The chain is built from TRBV29-1 and TRBJ2-2, with TRBD1 matching over 10 bases. Germline V gene lookup returns CDR1 SQVTM and CDR2 ANQGSEA. The CDR3 extends over 14 amino acids. Trimming removed 3 bases from V and 4 bases from J; junction bases left unmatched: 2. The chain's CDR3 is CSVDDRGLTGELFF. In nucleotides, the CDR3 is TGCAGCGTTGATGACAGGGGGCTCACCGGGGAGCTGTTTTTT.

The gene calls are TRBV5-1 and TRBJ2-1; 11 bases are a match to TRBD2. V lost 1 base to trimming and J lost 3 bases; unmatched junction nucleotides: 0. The CDR3 covers 15 residues. Germline V gene sequence: CDR1 SGHRS, CDR2 YFSETQ. CDR3 sequence (DNA): TGCGCCAGCAGCTTGACTAGCGGGAGCTACAATGAGCAGTTCTTC. It yields the protein CASSLTSGSYNEQFF.

This chain uses TRBV5-4 with TRBJ2-1; 10 nucleotides match TRBD2. Germline loops: CDR1 SGHNT, CDR2 YYREEE (reference sequence). With 4 bases clipped from V and 9 bases from J, the junction kept 10 bases outside the gene matches. CDR3 size: 15 residues. The chain's CDR3 is CASSTTSGTWGEQFF. The CDR3 DNA follows: TGTGCCAGCAGCACCACTAGCGGGACTTGGGGTGAGCAGTTCTTC.

This clone has just one count. V usage is TRBV6-5 and J usage is TRBJ2-5; TRBD2 agrees at 7 bases. The DNA end is more similar to TRBJ2-7, so the J call may be wrong. The CDR3 runs to 15 residues. Germline CDR1 MNHEY, CDR2 SVGAGI. CDR3 residues: CASRRGGRVGYEQYF. CDR3 DNA sequence: TGTGCCAGCAGGCGGGGCGGGAGAGTCGGCTACGAGCAGTACTTC.

J is TRBJ2-3 and V is TRBV5-4; D perhaps matches TRBD2 (5 bases). CDR3 length equals 14 residues. Germline CDR1 SGHNT, CDR2 YYREEE (reference sequence). The V gene lost 0 bases and the J gene lost 2 bases, with 7 bases spanning the gap. CDR3 sequence: CASSLETNTDTQYF. The CDR3 nucleotides read TGTGCCAGCAGCTTGGAGACTAACACAGATACGCAGTATTTT.

The chain joins TRBV12-5 to TRBJ2-7, with D uncertain. The CDR3 loop spans 14 amino acids. Trimming took off 1 base at V and 7 bases at J, with 14 bases between the two ends. Germline V gives CDR1 LGHNT, CDR2 FRNRAP. CDR3 sequence reads: CASGLGLRAIEQYF. In DNA form, the CDR3 reads TGTGCTAGTGGTTTGGGACTCCGAGCAATTGAGCAGTACTTC.

The rearrangement links TRBV2 to TRBJ2-3, with 14 bases lining up with TRBD2. Trimming took 11 bases from V and 4 from J; bases not matched to a gene: 5. The germline gives CDR1 SNHLY, CDR2 FYNNEI. This CDR3 is built from 14 residues. DNA of the CDR3: TGTGCCGGAACGGGACTAGCGGGAGCAGATACGCAGTATTTT. It encodes CAGTGLAGADTQYF.

The chain uses TRBV7-9 and TRBJ2-7; possible D gene TRBD1, 6 bases. The germline CDR1 and CDR2 sequences are SEHNR and FQNEAQ (reference sequence). V was pared by 2 bases and J by 9 bases, with 11 bases between. The CDR3 is 12 residues long. The CDR3 coding sequence is TGTGCCAGCAGCTTATCAGGGGCTCGGCAGTACTTC. It is translated as CASSLSGARQYF. The full variable domain, rest sourced from reference TRBV7-9 and TRBJ2-7, is DTGVSQNPRHKITKRGQNVTFRCDPISEHNRLYWYRQTLGQGPEFLTYFQNEAQLEKSRLLSDRFSAERPKGSFSTLEIQRTEQGDSAMYLCASSLSGARQYFGPGTRLTVT.

The chain has TRBV5-1 and TRBJ1-2; D is uncertain. CDR1 SGHRS and CDR2 YFSETQ come from the germline V gene. The V gene lost 1 base and the J gene lost 4 bases, with 8 bases spanning the gap. The CDR3 runs 13 residues. The CDR3 sequence: CASSLISVYGYTF. CDR3 coding DNA: TGCGCCAGCAGCTTGATATCCGTCTATGGCTACACCTTC. The entire variable domain, with the rest obtained from reference TRBV5-1 and TRBJ1-2, is as follows: KAGVTQTPRYLIKTRGQQVTLSCSPISGHRSVSWYQQTPGQGLQFLFEYFSETQRNKGNFPGRFSGRQFSNSRSEMNVSTLELGDSALYLCASSLISVYGYTFGSGTRLTVV.

This chain links TRBV27 with TRBJ2-7; possibly TRBD1 for D (6 bases). Per germline, CDR1 MNHEY and CDR2 SMNVEV (reference sequence). Between the trimmed V and J ends, which lost 6 bases and 1 base, there was a span of 10 bases. This CDR3 spans 13 amino acids. CDR3 DNA: TGTGCCAGCAGCCATGGACAGTCCTACGAGCAGTACTTC. It encodes CASSHGQSYEQYF.

The chain couples TRBV9 to TRBJ1-4; D is uncertain. V was pared by 2 bases and J by 1 base, with 6 bases between. This CDR3 is built from 14 residues. The germline V gene has CDR1 SGDLS and CDR2 YYNGEE. DNA for the CDR3: TGTGCCAGCAGCGTGGACTTAACTAATGAAAAACTGTTTTTT. Translating gives CASSVDLTNEKLFF.

The V gene is TRBV6-6, the J gene TRBJ2-1; 8 nucleotides line up with TRBD2. The CDR3 covers 16 residues. After removal of 2 bases from V and 2 bases from J, the junction contained 5 bases not matched to a gene. Germline V gene sequence: CDR1 MNHNY, CDR2 SVGAGI (reference sequence). The CDR3 sequence is CASSYRREAPYNEQFF. CDR3 coding DNA: TGTGCCAGCAGTTACAGGCGGGAGGCCCCCTACAATGAGCAGTTCTTC.

In this sample, this clone turned up once. The rearrangement joins TRBV7-9 to TRBJ1-2, with 7 bases that match TRBD1. Germline lookup yields CDR1 SEHNR and CDR2 FQNEAQ (reference sequence). J was trimmed by 2 bases and V by 5 bases; bases with no gene match: 2. There are 13 residues in the CDR3. The chain's CDR3 is CASSRDRNYGYTF. The CDR3 DNA reads as TGTGCCAGCAGCCGGGACAGAAACTATGGCTACACCTTC.

The chain recombines TRBV6-5 with TRBJ1-3; D perhaps matches TRBD1 (6 bases). This CDR3 has 15 amino acids. Trimming left V 2 bases short and J 0 bases short, with 8 bases between. In germline, CDR1 is MNHEY, CDR2 SVGAGI. Here the CDR3 DNA reads TGTGCCAGCAGTTACGGGACACCCTCTGGAAACACCATATATTTT. This sequence encodes CASSYGTPSGNTIYF.